This is a list of T cell receptor beta chains from one sample in a study of T cells in narcolepsy. Assay used: immunoSEQ multiplex PCR; TCRdb lists only in-frame clones, some missing. This sample has 26,000 or so clones; about 89% occur once, and the top ten carry 1% to 1.3%. Sequenced material: CD45RA- memory CD4+ T cells from PBMCs. Receptor source: a human donor with narcolepsy. Both conserved end residues are part of each CDR3. The order of the fields is clone size, J gene, V gene, D gene, CDR3 protein, CDR3 DNA. The D gene is left open where the match is weak. Not every row has a clone size; where given, it reads once, few, many or a size class.

>NA|TRBJ2-5|TRBV10-3|NA
CAISFLPGETQYF
TGTGCCATCAGTTTTCTCCCGGGGGAGACCCAGTACTTC
>NA|TRBJ2-1|TRBV5-1|TRBD1
CASSKGQGAQNEQFF
TGCGCCAGCAGCAAGGGACAGGGTGCCCAAAATGAGCAGTTCTTC
>once|TRBJ1-1|TRBV7-9|NA
CASSLGGETEAFF
TGTGCCAGCAGCTTAGGAGGGGAGACTGAAGCTTTCTTT
>NA|TRBJ1-2|TRBV5-6|NA
CASSLGQGPYGYTF
TGTGCCAGCAGCTTGGGGCAGGGACCCTATGGCTACACCTTC
>NA|TRBJ1-2|TRBV6-4|TRBD1
CASSEQGGTNYGYTF
TGTGCCAGCAGTGAGCAGGGGGGGACCAACTATGGCTACACCTTC
>NA|TRBJ1-5|TRBV21-1|NA
CASSKKVGQGIRSNQPQHF
NA
>NA|TRBJ2-2|TRBV18|NA
CASSPESQGAYTGELFF
TGTGCCAGCTCACCCGAATCACAGGGTGCGTACACCGGGGAGCTGTTTTTT
>NA|TRBJ1-1|TRBV7-8|NA
CASSLASEAFF
TGTGCCAGCAGCTTAGCCAGTGAAGCTTTCTTT
>NA|TRBJ2-7|TRBV5-8|TRBD1
CASKRQGPYEQYF
TGTGCCAGTAAGCGACAGGGACCCTACGAGCAGTACTTC
>NA|TRBJ2-2|TRBV7-9|NA
CASSLVSGYIGELFF
TGTGCCAGCAGCTTGGTCTCAGGGTACATCGGGGAGCTGTTTTTT
>NA|TRBJ2-5|TRBV11-2|TRBD2
CASRRLAGQETQYF
TGTGCCAGCAGGAGACTAGCGGGGCAAGAGACCCAGTACTTC
>few|TRBJ1-2|TRBV6-5|NA
CASLTSGAGGYTF
TGTGCCAGCCTTACCTCGGGGGCGGGTGGCTACACCTTC
>NA|TRBJ2-7|TRBV7-2|TRBD1
CASSSRQGAGEQYF
TGTGCCAGCAGCTCCCGACAGGGGGCTGGGGAGCAGTACTTC
>NA|TRBJ1-1|TRBV18|NA
CASSREQGRTEAFF
TGTGCCAGCTCACGGGAACAGGGAAGGACTGAAGCTTTCTTT
>NA|TRBJ1-1|TRBV13|TRBD1
CASSDSGTGGNTEAFF
TGTGCCAGCAGCGACTCCGGGACAGGGGGTAACACTGAAGCTTTCTTT
>NA|TRBJ2-3|TRBV2|NA
CASKNLPEWTDTQYF
TGTGCCAGCAAAAACCTGCCGGAGTGGACAGATACGCAGTATTTT
>NA|TRBJ1-5|TRBV7-8|NA
CASSLEHHNQPQHF
TGTGCCAGCAGCTTAGAACACCACAATCAGCCCCAGCATTTT
>NA|TRBJ2-3|TRBV25-1|TRBD2
CASSEGGGTDTQYF
TGTGCCAGCAGTGAGGGGGGGGGCACAGATACGCAGTATTTT
>NA|TRBJ2-2|TRBV10-3|TRBD2
CAISEVAGDTGELFF
TGTGCCATCAGTGAGGTAGCGGGGGACACCGGGGAGCTGTTTTTT
>NA|TRBJ2-3|TRBV7-9|TRBD2
CASNTGLAGTDTQYF
TGTGCCAGCAACACCGGACTAGCGGGCACAGATACGCAGTATTTT
>NA|TRBJ2-4|TRBV9|NA
CASSVGHKNIQYF
TGTGCCAGCAGCGTAGGGCACAAAAACATTCAGTACTTC